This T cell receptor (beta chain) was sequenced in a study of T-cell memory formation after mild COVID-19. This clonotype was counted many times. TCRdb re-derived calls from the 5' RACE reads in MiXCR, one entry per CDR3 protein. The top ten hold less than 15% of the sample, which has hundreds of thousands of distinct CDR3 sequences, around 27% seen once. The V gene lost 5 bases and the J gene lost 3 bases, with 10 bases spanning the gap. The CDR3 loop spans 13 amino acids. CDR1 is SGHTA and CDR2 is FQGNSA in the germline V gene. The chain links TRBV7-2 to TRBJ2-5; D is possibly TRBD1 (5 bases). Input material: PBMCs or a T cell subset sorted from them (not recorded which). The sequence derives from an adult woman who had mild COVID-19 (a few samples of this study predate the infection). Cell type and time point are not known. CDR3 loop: CASSRDREETQYF. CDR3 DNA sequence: TGTGCCAGCAGCCGTGACAGAGAAGAGACCCAGTACTTC.